The 19 T cell receptor beta chains below come from one sample, sequenced in a study of blood T cells in healthy people across ages. Sample-barcoded 5' priming and a J-beta primer mix drove a second PCR of 7 to 11 cycles. TCRdb redid the calling of the 5' RACE reads with MiXCR, one entry per CDR3 protein. The repertoire holds 600,000 to 650,000 distinct CDR3 sequences, with 58% as singletons. The sequenced sample was blood. The source is a man between 60 and 70 years old in good health.

The sample holds a few counts of this clonotype. The V call is TRBV28, the J call TRBJ2-5, with 7 bases identical to TRBD1. CDR3 length equals 14 residues. The ends lost 7 bases at V and 0 bases at J; junction bases unmatched: 5. Germline loops: CDR1 MDHEN, CDR2 SYDVKM. The DNA for the CDR3 is TGTGCCAGCACCCTGACAGGGTACCAAGAGACCCAGTACTTC. Translation: CASTLTGYQETQYF.

This chain uses TRBV5-1 with TRBJ2-3; a possible D gene is TRBD2 (6 bases). Germline V gene sequence: CDR1 SGHRS, CDR2 YFSETQ. CDR3 length equals 13 residues. V shed 0 bases and J shed 6 bases, with 8 bases lying between them. This CDR3 reads CASSLETRDTQYF. CDR3 nucleotide sequence: TGCGCCAGCAGCTTGGAGACTAGGGATACGCAGTATTTT. Combining the CDR3 with reference TRBV5-1 and TRBJ2-3 gives the whole variable domain KAGVTQTPRYLIKTRGQQVTLSCSPISGHRSVSWYQQTPGQGLQFLFEYFSETQRNKGNFPGRFSGRQFSNSRSEMNVSTLELGDSALYLCASSLETRDTQYFGPGTRLTVL.

The V and J genes are TRBV19 and TRBJ1-1; D is unclear. V was cut by 3 bases and J by 1 base, with 6 bases left in between. This CDR3 contains 13 residues. Germline V gene lookup returns CDR1 LNHDA and CDR2 SQIVND (reference sequence). DNA for the CDR3: TGTGCCAGTAGTATGTTGAGGAACACTGAAGCTTTCTTT. Translated, it gives CASSMLRNTEAFF.

This chain joins TRBV2 and TRBJ2-6, with D unresolved. CDR3 length: 15 amino acids. The germline V gene encodes CDR1 SNHLY and CDR2 FYNNEI. Trimming took off 8 bases at V and 0 bases at J, with 11 bases between the two ends. This chain's CDR3 is CASRGRISGANVLTF. The DNA for the CDR3 is TGTGCCAGCCGTGGGCGGATCTCTGGGGCCAACGTCCTGACTTTC.

The chain uses TRBV5-6 and TRBJ2-5, with 9 positions matching TRBD2. Germline V gene data show CDR1 as SGHDT and CDR2 as YYEEEE. There are 15 residues in the CDR3. V gave up 1 base and J gave up 4 bases; unmatched junction bases: 5. CDR3 amino acids: CASSLSLAGAETQYF. The CDR3 nucleotides read TGTGCCAGCAGCTTGTCGTTAGCGGGGGCAGAGACCCAGTACTTC.

The CDR3 nucleotides are TGTGCCAGCAGTTCACAGGGGGCGAACGGGGAGCTGTTTTTT. It is translated as CASSSQGANGELFF. The rearrangement links TRBV12-3 or TRBV12-4 to TRBJ2-2; 9 nucleotides match TRBD1. The CDR3 length is 14 residues. After removal of 4 bases from V and 7 bases from J, the junction contained 4 bases not matched to a gene.

As regards this clonotype: The junction differs from germline at one of its ends, possibly a read error. The genes are TRBV29-1 and TRBJ2-7, with TRBD2 matching 11 bases. Germline V lookup: CDR1 SQVTM, CDR2 ANQGSEA. This CDR3 spans 13 amino acids. The CDR3 here is CSVEVAGGQRQYF. CDR3 nucleotide sequence: TGCAGCGTAGAAGTAGCGGGGGGGCAACGGCAGTACTTC.

This chain uses TRBV6-2 or TRBV6-3 with TRBJ2-1, with TRBD2 matching 7 bases. V trimming: 0 bases; J trimming: 12 bases; junction bases outside the gene matches: 8. CDR1 is MNHEY, CDR2 SVGEGT, per germline. The CDR3 has 14 amino acids. CDR3 loop: CASSYSSQGGVQFF. The DNA for the CDR3 is TGTGCCAGCAGTTACTCCTCCCAGGGAGGGGTGCAGTTCTTC.

The table lists this clonotype with a few counts. The V call is TRBV11-2, the J call TRBJ2-1; 9 bases agree with TRBD1. There are 17 residues in the CDR3. Germline V gene lookup returns CDR1 SGHAT and CDR2 FQNNGV. V lost 1 base to trimming and J lost 7 bases; unmatched junction nucleotides: 11. Here the CDR3 DNA reads TGTGCCAGCAGCTTAGTAGGGAACAGGGGGCTGTTTAATGAGCAGTTCTTC. It translates to CASSLVGNRGLFNEQFF.

The chain couples TRBV5-1 to TRBJ2-1, with D possibly matching TRBD2 (5 bases). The germline V gene has CDR1 SGHRS and CDR2 YFSETQ. The germline V and J ends were trimmed by 3 bases and 6 bases, with 13 bases remaining between them. This CDR3 spans 14 amino acids. The CDR3 DNA sequence: TGCGCCAGCAGCTCAAATACCGGAGGCAATGAGCAGTTCTTC. The encoded protein is CASSSNTGGNEQFF.

The rearrangement joins TRBV20-1 to TRBJ2-4; D uncertain. CDR1 is DFQATT, CDR2 SNEGSKA, per germline (reference sequence). Trimming pared 3 bases from V and 13 bases from J, leaving 16 bases between. The CDR3 consists of 12 residues. Here the CDR3 reads CSARRVIDQQYF. DNA of the CDR3: TGCAGTGCTAGGCGTGTTATAGATCAGCAGTACTTC.

In its sample, this clonotype was seen a few times. The chain couples TRBV29-1 to TRBJ2-1; D unresolved. CDR1 SQVTM and CDR2 ANQGSEA come from the germline V gene. This CDR3 comprises 10 residues. Between the trimmed V and J ends, which lost 6 bases and 10 bases, there was a span of 10 bases. CDR3 sequence (DNA): TGCAGCGTCCAGGTAGAAGAGCAGTTCTTC. It codes for CSVQVEEQFF.

This clonotype occurred a few times. The chain combines TRBV6-1 with TRBJ2-1; 11 nucleotides match TRBD1. The germline V gene has CDR1 MNHNS and CDR2 SASEGT. There are 15 residues in the CDR3. The junction had 7 bases not matched to a gene; V was cut back by 6 bases and J by 6 bases. CDR3 coding DNA: TGTGCCAGCAGGTGGGACAGGGGGTTAAGCAATGAGCAGTTCTTC. Protein product: CASRWDRGLSNEQFF.

This clonotype appeared a single time. The V call is TRBV29-1, the J call TRBJ2-2; TRBD1 might be the D (6 bases). Germline CDR1 and CDR2: SQVTM and ANQGSEA. This CDR3 has 14 amino acids. V lost 4 bases, J lost 4 bases, and 13 bases lay in between. Here the CDR3 reads CSVVVQGGTGELFF. CDR3 coding DNA: TGCAGCGTTGTAGTACAGGGTGGCACCGGGGAGCTGTTTTTT.

This chain links TRBV11-2 with TRBJ2-5, with unresolved D. V was cut by 3 bases and J by 7 bases, with 12 bases left in between. Per the germline V gene, CDR1 is SGHAT and CDR2 is FQNNGV. The CDR3 consists of 13 residues. This chain's CDR3 is CASSFPPVGTQYF. In DNA form, the CDR3 reads TGTGCCAGCAGCTTTCCCCCTGTGGGGACCCAGTACTTC. Based on the CDR3 plus reference TRBV11-2 and TRBJ2-5, the full variable domain is EAGVAQSPRYKIIEKRQSVAFWCNPISGHATLYWYQQILGQGPKLLIQFQNNGVVDDSQLPKDRFSAERLKGVDSTLKIQPAKLEDSAVYLCASSFPPVGTQYFGPGTRLLVL.

The chain joins TRBV4-1 to TRBJ1-6, with D perhaps TRBD1 (5 bases). The CDR3 runs 16 residues. Germline-derived CDR1 and CDR2 are MGHRA and YSYEKL. V gave up 0 bases and J gave up 6 bases, with 12 bases separating them. CDR3 loop: CASSQDLRGVNSPLHF. As DNA, the CDR3 is TGCGCCAGCAGCCAAGACTTACGGGGGGTTAATTCACCCCTCCACTTT.

This clonotype came up a few times. CDR3 region: CASSLEPGDYGYTF. DNA of the CDR3: TGCGCCAGCAGCTTGGAGCCAGGGGACTATGGCTACACCTTC. The chain links TRBV5-1 to TRBJ1-2, with D perhaps matching TRBD1 (6 bases). The CDR3 is 14 residues long. Between the trimmed V and J ends, which lost 0 bases and 3 bases, there was a span of 9 bases. Germline V gene lookup returns CDR1 SGHRS and CDR2 YFSETQ.

This chain joins TRBV29-1 and TRBJ1-1, with a tentative D call TRBD1 (5 bases). Per the germline V gene, CDR1 is SQVTM and CDR2 is ANQGSEA. This CDR3 has 15 residues. Deletions cut 4 bases from V and 1 base from J, with 16 bases between. The CDR3 bases are TGCAGCGTTGTGTCTGCGGGGCTCCCGAACACTGAAGCTTTCTTT. This translates into CSVVSAGLPNTEAFF.

This rearrangement joins TRBV2 to TRBJ1-4, with D hard to call. Per the germline V gene, CDR1 is SNHLY and CDR2 is FYNNEI. The CDR3 runs 14 residues. Deletions cut 4 bases from V and 7 bases from J, with 13 bases between. The CDR3: CASSGRERTEKLFF. The CDR3 DNA sequence: TGTGCCAGCAGTGGAAGGGAGCGGACTGAAAAACTGTTTTTT.